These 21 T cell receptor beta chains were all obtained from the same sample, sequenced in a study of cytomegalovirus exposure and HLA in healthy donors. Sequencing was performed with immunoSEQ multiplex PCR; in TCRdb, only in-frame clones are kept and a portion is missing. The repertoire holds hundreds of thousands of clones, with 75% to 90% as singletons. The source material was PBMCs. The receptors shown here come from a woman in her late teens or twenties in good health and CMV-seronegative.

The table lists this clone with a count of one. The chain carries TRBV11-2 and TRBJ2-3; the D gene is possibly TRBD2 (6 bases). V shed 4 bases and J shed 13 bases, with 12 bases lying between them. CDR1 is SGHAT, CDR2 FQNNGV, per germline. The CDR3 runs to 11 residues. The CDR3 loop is CASSSDREKYF. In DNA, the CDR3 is TGTGCCAGCAGCTCGGACCGGGAGAAGTATTTT.

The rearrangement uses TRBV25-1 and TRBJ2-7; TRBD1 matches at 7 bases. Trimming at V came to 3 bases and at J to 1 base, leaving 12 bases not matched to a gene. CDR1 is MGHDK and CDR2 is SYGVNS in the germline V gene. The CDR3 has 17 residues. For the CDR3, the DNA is TGTGCCAGCAGTGACCCCCGCCGGGACAGTGGGTCCTACGAGCAGTACTTC. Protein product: CASSDPRRDSGSYEQYF.

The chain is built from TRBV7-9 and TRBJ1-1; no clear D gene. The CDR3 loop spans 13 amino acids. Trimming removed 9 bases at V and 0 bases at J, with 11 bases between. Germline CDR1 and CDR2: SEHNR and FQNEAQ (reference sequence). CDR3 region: CASAVSLNTEAFF. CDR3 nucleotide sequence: TGTGCCAGTGCGGTATCCCTGAACACTGAAGCTTTCTTT.

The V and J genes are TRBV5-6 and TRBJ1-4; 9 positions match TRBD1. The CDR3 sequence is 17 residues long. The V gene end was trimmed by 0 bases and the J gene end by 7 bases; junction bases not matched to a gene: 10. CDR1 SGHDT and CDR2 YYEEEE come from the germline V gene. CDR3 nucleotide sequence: TGTGCCAGCAGCTTGGAAGGACAGGGGTTATCCGGTGAAAAACTGTTTTTT. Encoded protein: CASSLEGQGLSGEKLFF.

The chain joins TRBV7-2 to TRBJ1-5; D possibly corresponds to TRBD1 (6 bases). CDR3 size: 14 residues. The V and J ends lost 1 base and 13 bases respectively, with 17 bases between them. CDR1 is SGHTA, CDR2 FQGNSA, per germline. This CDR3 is CASSLGQASPGQHF. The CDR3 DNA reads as TGTGCCAGCAGCTTAGGACAGGCGAGCCCCGGACAGCATTTT. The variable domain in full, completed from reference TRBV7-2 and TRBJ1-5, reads GAGVSQSPSNKVTEKGKDVELRCDPISGHTALYWYRQSLGQGLEFLIYFQGNSAPDKSGLPSDRFSAERTGGSVSTLTIQRTQQEDSAVYLCASSLGQASPGQHFGDGTRLSIL.

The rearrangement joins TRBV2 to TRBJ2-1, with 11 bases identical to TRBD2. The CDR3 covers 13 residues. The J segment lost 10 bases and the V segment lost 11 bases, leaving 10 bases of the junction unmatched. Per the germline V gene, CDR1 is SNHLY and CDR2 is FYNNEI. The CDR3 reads CAGRLAGGFEQFF. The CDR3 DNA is TGTGCCGGAAGGTTAGCGGGAGGGTTCGAGCAGTTCTTC.

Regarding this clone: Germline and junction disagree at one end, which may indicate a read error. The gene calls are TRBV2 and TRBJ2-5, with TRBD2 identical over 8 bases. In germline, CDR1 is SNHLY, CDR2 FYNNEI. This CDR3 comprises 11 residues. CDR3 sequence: CACRLAETQYF. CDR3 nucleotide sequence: TGTGCCTGCAGACTAGCGGAGACCCAGTACTTC.

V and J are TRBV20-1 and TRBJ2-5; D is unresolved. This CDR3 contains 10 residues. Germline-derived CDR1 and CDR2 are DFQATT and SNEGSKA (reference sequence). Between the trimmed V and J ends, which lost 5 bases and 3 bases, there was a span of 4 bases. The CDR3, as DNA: TGCAGTGCTCTTGAAGAGACCCAGTACTTC. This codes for CSALEETQYF.

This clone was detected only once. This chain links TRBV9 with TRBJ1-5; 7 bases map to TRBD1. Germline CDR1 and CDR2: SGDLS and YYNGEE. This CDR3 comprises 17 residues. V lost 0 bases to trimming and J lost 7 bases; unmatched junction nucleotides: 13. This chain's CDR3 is CASSVVGTGDWTQPQHF. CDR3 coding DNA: TGTGCCAGCAGCGTAGTAGGTACAGGGGACTGGACGCAGCCCCAGCATTTT. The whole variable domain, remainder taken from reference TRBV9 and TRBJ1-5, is DSGVTQTPKHLITATGQRVTLRCSPRSGDLSVYWYQQSLDQGLQFLIQYYNGEERAKGNILERFSAQQFPDLHSELNLSSLELGDSALYFCASSVVGTGDWTQPQHFGDGTRLSIL.

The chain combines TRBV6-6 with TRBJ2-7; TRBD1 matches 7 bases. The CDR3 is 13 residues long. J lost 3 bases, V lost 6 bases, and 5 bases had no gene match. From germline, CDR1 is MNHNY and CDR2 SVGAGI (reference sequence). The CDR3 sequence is CASRTHRGYEQYF. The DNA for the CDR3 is TGTGCCAGCAGAACCCACAGGGGCTACGAGCAGTACTTC.

The CDR3, as DNA: TGTGCCAGCAGCTCCACCCAAATAGGACTAGCGGGACCATACAATGAGCAGTTCTTC. Protein product: CASSSTQIGLAGPYNEQFF. The rearrangement links TRBV7-9 to TRBJ2-1; 12 positions agree with TRBD2. The V segment lost 4 bases and the J segment 4 bases; nucleotides outside the gene matches: 14. Germline loops: CDR1 SEHNR, CDR2 FQNEAQ (reference sequence). CDR3 length equals 19 residues.

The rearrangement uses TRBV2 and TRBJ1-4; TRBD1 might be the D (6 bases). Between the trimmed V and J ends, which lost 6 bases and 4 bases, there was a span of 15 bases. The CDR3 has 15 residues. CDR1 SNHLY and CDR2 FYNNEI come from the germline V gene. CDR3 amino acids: CASSQSQGINEKLFF. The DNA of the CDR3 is TGTGCCAGCAGCCAATCACAGGGAATTAATGAAAAACTGTTTTTT. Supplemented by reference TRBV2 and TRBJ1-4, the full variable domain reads EPEVTQTPSHQVTQMGQEVILRCVPISNHLYFYWYRQILGQKVEFLVSFYNNEISEKSEIFDDQFSVERPDGSNFTLKIRSTKLEDSAMYFCASSQSQGINEKLFFGSGTQLSVL.

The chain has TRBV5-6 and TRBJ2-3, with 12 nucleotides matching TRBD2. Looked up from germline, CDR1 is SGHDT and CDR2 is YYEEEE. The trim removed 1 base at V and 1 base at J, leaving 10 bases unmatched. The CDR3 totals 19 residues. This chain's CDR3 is CASSLLAGGPPSGTDTQYF. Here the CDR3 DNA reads TGTGCCAGCAGCTTGCTAGCGGGGGGGCCTCCATCTGGCACAGATACGCAGTATTTT.

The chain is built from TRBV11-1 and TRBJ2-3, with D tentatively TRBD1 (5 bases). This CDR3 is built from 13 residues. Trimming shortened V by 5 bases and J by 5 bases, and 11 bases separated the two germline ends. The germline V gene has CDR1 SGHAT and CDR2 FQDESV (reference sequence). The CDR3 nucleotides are TGTGCCAGCAGCGGCCAGGGATTAGATACGCAGTATTTT. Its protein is CASSGQGLDTQYF.

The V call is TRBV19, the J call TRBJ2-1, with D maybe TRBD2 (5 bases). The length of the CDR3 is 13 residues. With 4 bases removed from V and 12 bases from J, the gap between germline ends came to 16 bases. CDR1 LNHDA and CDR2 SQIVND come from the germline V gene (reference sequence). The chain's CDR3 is CASSSPAGRLQFF. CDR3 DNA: TGTGCCAGTAGTAGTCCGGCGGGCCGCCTGCAGTTCTTC.

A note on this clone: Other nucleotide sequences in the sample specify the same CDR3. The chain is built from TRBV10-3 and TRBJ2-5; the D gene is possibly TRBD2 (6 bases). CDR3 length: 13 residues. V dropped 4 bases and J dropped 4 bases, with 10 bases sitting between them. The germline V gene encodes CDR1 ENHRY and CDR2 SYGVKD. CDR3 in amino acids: CAISGRERETQYF. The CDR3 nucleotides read TGTGCCATCAGTGGTCGGGAGAGAGAGACCCAGTACTTC.

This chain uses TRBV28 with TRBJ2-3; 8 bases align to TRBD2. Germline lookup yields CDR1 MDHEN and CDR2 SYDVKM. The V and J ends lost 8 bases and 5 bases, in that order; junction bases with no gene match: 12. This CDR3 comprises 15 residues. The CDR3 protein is CASRYGGGRGDTQYF. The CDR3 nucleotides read TGTGCCAGCCGGTACGGGGGGGGCCGCGGAGATACGCAGTATTTT.

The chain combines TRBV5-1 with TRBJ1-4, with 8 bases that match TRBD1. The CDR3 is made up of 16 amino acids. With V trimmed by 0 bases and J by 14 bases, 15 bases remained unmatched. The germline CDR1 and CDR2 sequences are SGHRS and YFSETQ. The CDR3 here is CASSLEQGVQSFELFF. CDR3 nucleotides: TGCGCCAGCAGCTTGGAACAGGGGGTGCAATCCTTCGAGCTGTTTTTT.

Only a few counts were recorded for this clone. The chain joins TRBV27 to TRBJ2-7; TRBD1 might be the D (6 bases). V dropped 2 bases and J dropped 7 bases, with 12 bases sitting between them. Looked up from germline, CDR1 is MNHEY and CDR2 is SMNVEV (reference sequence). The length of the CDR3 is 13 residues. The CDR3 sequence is CASSLVGAGEQYF. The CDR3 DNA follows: TGTGCCAGCAGTTTAGTGGGGGCCGGGGAGCAGTACTTC.

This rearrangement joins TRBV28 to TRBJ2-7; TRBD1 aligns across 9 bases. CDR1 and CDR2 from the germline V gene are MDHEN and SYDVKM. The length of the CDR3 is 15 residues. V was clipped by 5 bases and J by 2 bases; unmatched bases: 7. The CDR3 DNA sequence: TGTGCCAGCAGTCGCACCGGGACAGGGACCTACGAGCAGTACTTC. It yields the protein CASSRTGTGTYEQYF.

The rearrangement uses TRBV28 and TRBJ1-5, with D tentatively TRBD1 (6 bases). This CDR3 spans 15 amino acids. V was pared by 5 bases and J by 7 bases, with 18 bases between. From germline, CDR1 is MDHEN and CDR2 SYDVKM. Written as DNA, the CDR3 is TGTGCCAGCAGTGTACAAACAGGGTTTGAACAGCCCCAGCATTTT. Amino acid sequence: CASSVQTGFEQPQHF.